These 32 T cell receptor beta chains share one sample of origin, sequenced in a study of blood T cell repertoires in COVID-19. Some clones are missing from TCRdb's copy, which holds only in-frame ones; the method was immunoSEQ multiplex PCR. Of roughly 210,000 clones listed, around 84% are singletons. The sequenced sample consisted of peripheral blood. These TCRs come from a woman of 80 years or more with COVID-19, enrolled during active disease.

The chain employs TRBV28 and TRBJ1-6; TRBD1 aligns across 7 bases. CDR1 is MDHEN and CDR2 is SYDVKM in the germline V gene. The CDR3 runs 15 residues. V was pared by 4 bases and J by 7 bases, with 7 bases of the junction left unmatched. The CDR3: CASSSAGTDNSPLHF. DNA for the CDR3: TGTGCCAGCAGTTCAGCCGGGACAGACAATTCACCCCTCCACTTT.

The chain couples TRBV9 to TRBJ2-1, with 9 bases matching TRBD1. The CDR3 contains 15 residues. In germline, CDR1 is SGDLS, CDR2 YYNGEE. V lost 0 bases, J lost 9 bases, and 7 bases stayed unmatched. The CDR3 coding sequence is TGTGCCAGCAGCGTAGACAGGGGGCGCATAAGTGAGCAGTTCTTC. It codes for CASSVDRGRISEQFF.

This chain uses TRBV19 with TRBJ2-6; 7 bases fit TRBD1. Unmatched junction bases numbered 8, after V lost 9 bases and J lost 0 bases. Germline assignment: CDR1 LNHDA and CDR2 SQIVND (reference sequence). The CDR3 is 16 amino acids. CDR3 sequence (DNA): TGTGCCAGCCGGCCGACAGGGTCCTCTGGGGCCAACGTCCTGACTTTC. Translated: CASRPTGSSGANVLTF.

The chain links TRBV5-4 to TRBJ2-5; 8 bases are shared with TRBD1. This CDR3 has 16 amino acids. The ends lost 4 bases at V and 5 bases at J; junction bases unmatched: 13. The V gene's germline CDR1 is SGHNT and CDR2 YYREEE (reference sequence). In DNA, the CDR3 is TGTGCCAGCAGCCCGGCCGCCGTGACAGGGGACGAGACCCAGTACTTC. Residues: CASSPAAVTGDETQYF.

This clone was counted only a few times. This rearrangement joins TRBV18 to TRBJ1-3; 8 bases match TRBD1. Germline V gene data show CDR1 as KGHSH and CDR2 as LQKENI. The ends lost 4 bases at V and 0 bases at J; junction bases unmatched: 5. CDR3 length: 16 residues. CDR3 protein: CASSLDTGGSGNTIYF. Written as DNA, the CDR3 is TGTGCCAGCTCACTGGATACAGGGGGCTCTGGAAACACCATATATTTT.

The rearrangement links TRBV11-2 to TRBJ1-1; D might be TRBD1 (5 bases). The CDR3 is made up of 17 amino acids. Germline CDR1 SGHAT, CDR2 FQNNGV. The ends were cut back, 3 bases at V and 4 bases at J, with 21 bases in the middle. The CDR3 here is CASSFLTGVMKGTEAFF. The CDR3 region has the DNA TGTGCCAGCAGCTTTCTTACGGGGGTTATGAAGGGCACTGAAGCTTTCTTT.

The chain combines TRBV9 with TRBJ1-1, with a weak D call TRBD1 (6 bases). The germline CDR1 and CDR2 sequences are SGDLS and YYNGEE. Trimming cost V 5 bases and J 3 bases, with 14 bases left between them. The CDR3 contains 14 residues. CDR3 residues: CASRRNYRDTEAFF. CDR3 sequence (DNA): TGTGCCAGCAGGAGAAATTACAGGGACACTGAAGCTTTCTTT.

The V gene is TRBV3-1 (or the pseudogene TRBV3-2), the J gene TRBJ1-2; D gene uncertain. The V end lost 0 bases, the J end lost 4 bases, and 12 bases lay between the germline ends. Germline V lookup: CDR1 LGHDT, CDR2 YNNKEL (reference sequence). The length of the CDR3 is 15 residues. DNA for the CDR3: TGTGCCAGCAGCCAAGAGGCCTACAGCTTCTATGGCTACACCTTC. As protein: CASSQEAYSFYGYTF.

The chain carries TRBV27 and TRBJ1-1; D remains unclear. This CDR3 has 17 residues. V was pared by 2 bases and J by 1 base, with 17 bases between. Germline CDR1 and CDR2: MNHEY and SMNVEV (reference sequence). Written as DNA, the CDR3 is TGTGCCAGCAGTTTAGTCCCCCCGGGATTACGGAACACTGAAGCTTTCTTT. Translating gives CASSLVPPGLRNTEAFF.

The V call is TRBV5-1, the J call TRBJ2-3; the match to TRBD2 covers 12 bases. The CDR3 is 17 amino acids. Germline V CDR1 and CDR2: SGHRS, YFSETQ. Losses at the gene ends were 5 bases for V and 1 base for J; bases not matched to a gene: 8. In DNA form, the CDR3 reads TGCGCCAGCAGTCTAGCGGGGGGGCCTATAGGCACAGATACGCAGTATTTT. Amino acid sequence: CASSLAGGPIGTDTQYF.

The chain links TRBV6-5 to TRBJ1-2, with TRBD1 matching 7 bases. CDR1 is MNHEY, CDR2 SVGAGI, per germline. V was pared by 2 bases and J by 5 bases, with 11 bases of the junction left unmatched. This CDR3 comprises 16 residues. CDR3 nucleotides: TGTGCCAGCAGTTACATTCGACAGGGAGGAAAATATGGCTACACCTTC. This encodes CASSYIRQGGKYGYTF.

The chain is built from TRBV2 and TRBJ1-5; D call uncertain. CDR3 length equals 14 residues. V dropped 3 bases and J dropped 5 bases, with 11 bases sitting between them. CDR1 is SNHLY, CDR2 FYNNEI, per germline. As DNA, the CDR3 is TGTGCCAGCAGTGATGTGTCCAGGTATCAGCCCCAGCATTTT. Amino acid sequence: CASSDVSRYQPQHF.

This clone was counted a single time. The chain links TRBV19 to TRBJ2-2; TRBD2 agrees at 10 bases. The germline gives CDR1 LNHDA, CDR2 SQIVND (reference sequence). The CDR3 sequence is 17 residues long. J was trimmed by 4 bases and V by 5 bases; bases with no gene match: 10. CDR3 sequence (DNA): TGTGCCAGTAGTTCCGCGAGCGGGGGGGTATTCACCGGGGAGCTGTTTTTT. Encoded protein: CASSSASGGVFTGELFF.

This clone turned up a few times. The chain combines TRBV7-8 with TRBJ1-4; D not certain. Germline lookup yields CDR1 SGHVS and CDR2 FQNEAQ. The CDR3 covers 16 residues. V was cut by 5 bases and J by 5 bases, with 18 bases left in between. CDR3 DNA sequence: TGTGCCAGCAGCCCGAGATCGATATATTCCAATGAAAAACTGTTTTTT. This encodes CASSPRSIYSNEKLFF.

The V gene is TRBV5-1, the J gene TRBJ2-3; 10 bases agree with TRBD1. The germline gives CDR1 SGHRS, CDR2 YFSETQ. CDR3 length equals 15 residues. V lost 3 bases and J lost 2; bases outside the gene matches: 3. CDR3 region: CASSSGQGLTDTQYF. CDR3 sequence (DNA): TGCGCCAGCAGCTCGGGACAGGGGCTCACAGATACGCAGTATTTT.

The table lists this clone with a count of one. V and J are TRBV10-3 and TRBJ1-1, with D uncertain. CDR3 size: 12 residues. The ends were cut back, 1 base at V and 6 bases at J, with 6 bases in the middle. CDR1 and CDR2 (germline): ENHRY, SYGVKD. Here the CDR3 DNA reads TGTGCCATCAGTGAGTATGAGGCTGAAGCTTTCTTT. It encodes CAISEYEAEAFF.

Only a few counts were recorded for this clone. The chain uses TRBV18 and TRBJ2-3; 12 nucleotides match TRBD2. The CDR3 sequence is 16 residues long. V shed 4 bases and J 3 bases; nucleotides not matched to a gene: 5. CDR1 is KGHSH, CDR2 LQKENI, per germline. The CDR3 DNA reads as TGTGCCAGCTCACTTCGGACTAGCGGGGCGACAGATACGCAGTATTTT. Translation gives CASSLRTSGATDTQYF.

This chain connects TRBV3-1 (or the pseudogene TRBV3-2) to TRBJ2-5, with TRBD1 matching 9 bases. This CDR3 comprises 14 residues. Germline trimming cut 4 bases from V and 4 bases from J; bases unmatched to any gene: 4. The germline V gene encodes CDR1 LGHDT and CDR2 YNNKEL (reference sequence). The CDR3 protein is CASSLGQGRETQYF. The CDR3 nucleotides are TGTGCCAGCAGCCTGGGACAGGGACGAGAGACCCAGTACTTC.

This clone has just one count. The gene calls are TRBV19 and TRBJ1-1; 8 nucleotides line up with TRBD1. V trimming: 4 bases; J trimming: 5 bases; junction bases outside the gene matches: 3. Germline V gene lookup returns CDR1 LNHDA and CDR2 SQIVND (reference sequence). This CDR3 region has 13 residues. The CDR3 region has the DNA TGTGCCAGTAGTAGGACAGGGCGAACTGAAGCTTTCTTT. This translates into CASSRTGRTEAFF.

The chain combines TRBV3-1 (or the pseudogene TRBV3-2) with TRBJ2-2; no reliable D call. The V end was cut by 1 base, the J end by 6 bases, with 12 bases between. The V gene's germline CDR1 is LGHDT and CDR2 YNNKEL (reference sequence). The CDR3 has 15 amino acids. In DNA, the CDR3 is TGTGCCAGCAGCCAAGGCGCGGTTCTTCCCGGGGAGCTGTTTTTT. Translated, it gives CASSQGAVLPGELFF.

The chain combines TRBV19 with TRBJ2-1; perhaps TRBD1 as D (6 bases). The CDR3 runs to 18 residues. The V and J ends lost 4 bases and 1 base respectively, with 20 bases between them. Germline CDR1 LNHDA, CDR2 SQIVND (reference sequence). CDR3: CASSRTELQGRSYNEQFF. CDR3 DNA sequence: TGTGCCAGTAGTAGAACAGAATTACAGGGTCGGTCCTACAATGAGCAGTTCTTC.

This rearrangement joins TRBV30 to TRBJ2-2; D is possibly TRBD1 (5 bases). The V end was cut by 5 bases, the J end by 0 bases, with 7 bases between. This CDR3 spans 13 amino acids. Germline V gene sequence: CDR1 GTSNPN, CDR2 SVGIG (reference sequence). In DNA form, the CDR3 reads TGTGCCTGGGGGGCATCGAACACCGGGGAGCTGTTTTTT. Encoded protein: CAWGASNTGELFF.

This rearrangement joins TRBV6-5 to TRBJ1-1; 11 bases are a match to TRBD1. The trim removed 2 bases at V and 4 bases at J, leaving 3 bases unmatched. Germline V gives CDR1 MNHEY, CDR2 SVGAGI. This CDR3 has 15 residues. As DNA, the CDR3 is TGTGCCAGCAGTTACATAGGGACAGGGGGCACTGAAGCTTTCTTT. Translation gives CASSYIGTGGTEAFF.

CDR3 sequence (DNA): TGCGCCAGCAGCTGGGACAGGGGAGGGGAGCAGTACTTC. This sequence encodes CASSWDRGGEQYF. The J gene is TRBJ2-7, the V gene TRBV5-1; 10 bases fit TRBD1. Germline V gene sequence: CDR1 SGHRS, CDR2 YFSETQ. The CDR3 loop spans 13 amino acids. V lost 3 bases to trimming and J lost 7 bases; unmatched junction nucleotides: 4.

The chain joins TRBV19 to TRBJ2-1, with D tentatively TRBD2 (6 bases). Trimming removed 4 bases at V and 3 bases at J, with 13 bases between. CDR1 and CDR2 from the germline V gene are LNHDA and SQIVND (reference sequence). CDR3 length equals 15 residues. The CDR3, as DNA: TGTGCCAGTAGTAAACGAGGGACTTACTACAATGAGCAGTTCTTC. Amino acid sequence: CASSKRGTYYNEQFF.

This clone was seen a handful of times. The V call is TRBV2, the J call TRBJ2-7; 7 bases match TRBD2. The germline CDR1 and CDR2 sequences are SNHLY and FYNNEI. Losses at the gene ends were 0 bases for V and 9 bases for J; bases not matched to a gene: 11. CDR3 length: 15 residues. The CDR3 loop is CASSEARGTGGVQYF. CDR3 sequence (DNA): TGTGCCAGCAGTGAAGCTCGGGGAACGGGGGGAGTGCAGTACTTC.

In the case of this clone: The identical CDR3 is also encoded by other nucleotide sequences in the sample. CDR3: CASSLGGPGNTIYF. As DNA, the CDR3 is TGCGCCAGCAGCTTGGGTGGGCCTGGAAACACCATATATTTT. The chain carries TRBV5-1 and TRBJ1-3; D is unresolved. The CDR3 has 14 amino acids. With 0 bases removed from V and 2 bases from J, the gap between germline ends came to 6 bases. The germline V gene has CDR1 SGHRS and CDR2 YFSETQ.

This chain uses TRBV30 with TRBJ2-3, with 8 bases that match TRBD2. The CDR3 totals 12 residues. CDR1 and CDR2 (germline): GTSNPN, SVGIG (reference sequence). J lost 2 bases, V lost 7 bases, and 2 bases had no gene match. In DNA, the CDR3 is TGTGCCTATAGCGGGGTCACAGATACGCAGTATTTT. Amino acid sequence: CAYSGVTDTQYF.

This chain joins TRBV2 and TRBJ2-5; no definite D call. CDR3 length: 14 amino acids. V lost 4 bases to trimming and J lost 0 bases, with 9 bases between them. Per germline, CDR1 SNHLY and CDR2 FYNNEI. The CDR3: CASSANRDQETQYF. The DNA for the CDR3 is TGTGCCAGCAGTGCTAACAGAGACCAAGAGACCCAGTACTTC. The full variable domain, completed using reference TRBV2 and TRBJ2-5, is EPEVTQTPSHQVTQMGQEVILRCVPISNHLYFYWYRQILGQKVEFLVSFYNNEISEKSEIFDDQFSVERPDGSNFTLKIRSTKLEDSAMYFCASSANRDQETQYFGPGTRLLVL.

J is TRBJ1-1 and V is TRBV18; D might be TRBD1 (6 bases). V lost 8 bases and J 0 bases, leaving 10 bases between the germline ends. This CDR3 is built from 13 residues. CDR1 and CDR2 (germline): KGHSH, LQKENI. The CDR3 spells CASRGDMNTEAFF. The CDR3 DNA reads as TGTGCCAGCAGAGGGGACATGAACACTGAAGCTTTCTTT.

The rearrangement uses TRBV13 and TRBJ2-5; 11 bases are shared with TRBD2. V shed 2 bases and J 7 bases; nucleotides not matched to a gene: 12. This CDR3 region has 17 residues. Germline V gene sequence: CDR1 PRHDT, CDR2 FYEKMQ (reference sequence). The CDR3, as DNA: TGTGCCAGCAGCTTATTAATGACTAGCGGGGTTTCTTCGACCCAGTACTTC. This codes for CASSLLMTSGVSSTQYF.

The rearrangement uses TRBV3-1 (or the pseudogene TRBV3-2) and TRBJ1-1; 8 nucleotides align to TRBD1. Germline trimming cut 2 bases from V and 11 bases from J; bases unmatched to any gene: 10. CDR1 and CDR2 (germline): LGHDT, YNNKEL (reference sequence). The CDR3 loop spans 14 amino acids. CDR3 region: CASSQTPGGESAFF. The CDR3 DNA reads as TGTGCCAGCAGCCAAACCCCAGGGGGCGAAAGTGCTTTCTTT.